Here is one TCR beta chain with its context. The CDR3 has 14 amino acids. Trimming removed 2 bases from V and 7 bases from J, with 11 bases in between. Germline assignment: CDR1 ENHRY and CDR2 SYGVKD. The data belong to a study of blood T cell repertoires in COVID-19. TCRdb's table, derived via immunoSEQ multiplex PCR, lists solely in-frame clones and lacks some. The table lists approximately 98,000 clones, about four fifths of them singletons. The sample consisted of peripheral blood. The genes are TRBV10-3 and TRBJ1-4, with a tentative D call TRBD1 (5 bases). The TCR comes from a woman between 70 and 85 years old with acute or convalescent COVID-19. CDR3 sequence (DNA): TGTGCCATCAGTGAGGGGGCCTCGAGTGAAAAACTGTTTTTT. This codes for CAISEGASSEKLFF.